Listed here are 31 T cell receptor beta chains from one sample, sequenced in a study of Graves' ophthalmopathy and Graves' hyperthyroidism. For repertoire sequencing, the TCR beta CDR3 regions were amplified from RNA transcripts. RT-PCR was first run with HTBI primers, then multiplex PCR in a second round. MiXCR was run by TCRdb on the multiplex PCR reads, yielding one entry per CDR3 protein. This sample carries about 380,000 distinct CDR3 sequences, over 15% of them seen once, and the ten largest clones take roughly 7%. The sequencing sample was made of peripheral blood. The receptors derive from a woman under 30 with stable Graves' hyperthyroidism.

The rearrangement uses TRBV27 and TRBJ2-7; 8 nucleotides match TRBD1. The CDR3 has 14 residues. The germline V gene has CDR1 MNHEY and CDR2 SMNVEV (reference sequence). Germline trimming cut 5 bases from V and 1 base from J; bases unmatched to any gene: 4. The CDR3 loop reads CASSVHRGSYEQYF. CDR3 bases: TGTGCCAGCAGTGTCCACAGGGGGTCCTACGAGCAGTACTTC.

There are many counts of this clonotype. The chain is built from TRBV20-1 and TRBJ1-1; 8 bases fit TRBD1. Per the germline V gene, CDR1 is DFQATT and CDR2 is SNEGSKA (reference sequence). Trimming took 1 base from V and 7 from J; bases not matched to a gene: 8. This CDR3 contains 14 residues. The CDR3 loop reads CSARVLDREVEAFF. The CDR3 coding sequence is TGCAGTGCTAGAGTCTTGGACAGGGAGGTTGAAGCTTTCTTT.

This clonotype was detected many times. The chain joins TRBV6-2 or TRBV6-3 to TRBJ1-1; TRBD1 matches 9 bases. This CDR3 spans 15 amino acids. CDR1 and CDR2 from the germline V gene are MNHEY and SVGEGT. The trim removed 8 bases at V and 5 bases at J, leaving 12 bases unmatched. The DNA of the CDR3 is TGTGCCAGCTGCTGGACAGGGGCCCGACCAACTGAAGCTTTCTTT. Its translation: CASCWTGARPTEAFF.

The rearrangement uses TRBV12-5 and TRBJ2-7, with 12 bases identical to TRBD2. With V trimmed by 5 bases and J by 1 base, 9 bases remained unmatched. Germline assignment: CDR1 LGHNT and CDR2 FRNRAP. CDR3 length equals 17 residues. For the CDR3, the DNA is TGTGCTAGTGGTCCCCTGGCTAGCGGGAGGGCGTCCTACGAGCAGTACTTC. As protein: CASGPLASGRASYEQYF.

This clonotype was recorded only once. V gene TRBV28 combines with J gene TRBJ2-7; TRBD1 is a possible D gene (6 bases). CDR3 size: 15 residues. Germline V gene lookup returns CDR1 MDHEN and CDR2 SYDVKM. The V end was cut by 2 bases, the J end by 2 bases, with 13 bases between. CDR3 nucleotides: TGTGCCAGCAGTTTAGGGGGACACAAGGCCTACGAGCAGTACTTC. It yields the protein CASSLGGHKAYEQYF.

This clonotype was seen repeatedly, ten times or more. The chain links TRBV6-2 or TRBV6-3 to TRBJ2-6, with 9 bases lining up with TRBD1. The germline gives CDR1 MNHEY, CDR2 SVGEGT. V was pared by 4 bases and J by 0 bases, with 7 bases of the junction left unmatched. The CDR3 has 18 residues. CDR3 sequence: CASSFGQGMSSGANVLTF. For the CDR3, the DNA is TGTGCCAGCAGTTTTGGACAGGGGATGAGCTCTGGGGCCAACGTCCTGACTTTC.

This clonotype was seen many times. This sequence joins TRBV11-2 and TRBJ1-1; 7 positions agree with TRBD1. The CDR3 sequence is 12 residues long. CDR1 and CDR2 (germline): SGHAT, FQNNGV. V was clipped by 5 bases and J by 10 bases; unmatched bases: 7. The CDR3 spells CASSVTGYGAFF. In DNA form, the CDR3 reads TGTGCCAGCAGCGTGACAGGGTATGGAGCTTTCTTT.

This clonotype was observed many times. The CDR3 here is CSARSPGALLYGYTF. CDR3 DNA: TGCAGTGCTAGATCCCCGGGGGCGCTTCTCTATGGCTACACCTTC. V gene TRBV20-1 combines with J gene TRBJ1-2; D possibly corresponds to TRBD1 (6 bases). Trimming removed 2 bases from V and 4 bases from J, with 17 bases in between. Germline V gives CDR1 DFQATT, CDR2 SNEGSKA (reference sequence). The CDR3 is 15 residues long.

There are many counts of this clonotype. The rearrangement links TRBV5-7 to TRBJ1-5, with D tentatively TRBD1 (5 bases). TRBV5-7 carries the ORF label, with uncertain function. The CDR3 covers 15 residues. V gave up 0 bases and J gave up 1 base, with 8 bases separating them. DNA of the CDR3: TGTGCCAGCAGCTTGGGGGGGTCAAGCAATCAGCCCCAGCATTTT. This encodes CASSLGGSSNQPQHF.

This clonotype was counted many times. The J gene is TRBJ2-5, the V gene TRBV20-1; 9 bases line up with TRBD2. The CDR3 has 16 residues. Germline CDR1 is DFQATT and CDR2 is SNEGSKA (reference sequence). J lost 4 bases, V lost 0 bases, and 9 bases had no gene match. In nucleotides, the CDR3 is TGCAGTGCTAGAGATTGGGGAGGTAGCGGGGGAGAGACCCAGTACTTC. This sequence encodes CSARDWGGSGGETQYF.

This clonotype was seen ten or more times. V and J are TRBV12-3 or TRBV12-4 and TRBJ2-5; 9 positions agree with TRBD2. Trimming cost V 6 bases and J 3 bases; bases outside gene matches: 11. The CDR3 runs 16 residues. The CDR3 nucleotides read TGTGCCAGCAGCTGGGGAAGAGCGGGGGGCGAAGAGACCCAGTACTTC. Residues: CASSWGRAGGEETQYF.

There are many counts of this clonotype. The chain is built from TRBV10-3 and TRBJ1-1; no clear D. V was trimmed by 0 bases and J by 1 base, leaving 6 bases between them. There are 14 residues in the CDR3. Germline CDR1 is ENHRY and CDR2 is SYGVKD. The CDR3: CAISESPENTEAFF. The CDR3 DNA reads TGTGCCATCAGTGAGTCCCCGGAGAACACTGAAGCTTTCTTT.

A word on this clonotype: This may stem from a read error, because a much larger clone lies one nucleotide away. Here the CDR3 reads CASSQTSGWIYEQYF. The CDR3, as DNA: TGTGCCAGCAGCCAGACTAGCGGGTGGATCTACGAGCAGTACTTC. The chain is built from TRBV7-2 and TRBJ2-7; 10 nucleotides match TRBD2. This CDR3 has 15 amino acids. Per the germline V gene, CDR1 is SGHTA and CDR2 is FQGNSA. Trimming at V came to 5 bases and at J to 3 bases, leaving 7 bases not matched to a gene.

This clonotype was seen many times. V is TRBV27 and J is TRBJ2-5; TRBD1 agrees at 8 bases. The V gene end was trimmed by 3 bases and the J gene end by 4 bases; junction bases not matched to a gene: 4. This CDR3 region has 14 residues. Germline CDR1 is MNHEY and CDR2 is SMNVEV (reference sequence). CDR3 coding DNA: TGTGCCAGCAGTTTCCAGGGGGCGCGAGAGACCCAGTACTTC. The encoded protein is CASSFQGARETQYF.

This clonotype was counted ten times or more. CDR3 amino acids: CASSRLGYQETQYF. The CDR3 DNA is TGTGCCAGCAGCCGCCTGGGGTACCAAGAGACCCAGTACTTC. The chain joins TRBV6-1 to TRBJ2-5; D unclear. The V end was cut by 6 bases, the J end by 0 bases, with 11 bases between. Germline V lookup: CDR1 MNHNS, CDR2 SASEGT. This CDR3 contains 14 residues.

This clonotype was recorded many times. The V gene is TRBV29-1, the J gene TRBJ2-5; 7 bases line up with TRBD2. The CDR3 contains 15 residues. The germline gives CDR1 SQVTM, CDR2 ANQGSEA. Losses at the gene ends were 3 bases for V and 3 bases for J; bases not matched to a gene: 10. CDR3: CSVEGRGAGEETQYF. For the CDR3, the DNA is TGCAGCGTTGAGGGAAGGGGCGCGGGAGAAGAGACCCAGTACTTC. The variable domain in full, completed from reference TRBV29-1 and TRBJ2-5, reads SAVISQKPSRDICQRGTSLTIQCQVDSQVTMMFWYRQQPGQSLTLIATANQGSEATYESGFVIDKFPISRPNLTFSTLTVSNMSPEDSSIYLCSVEGRGAGEETQYFGPGTRLLVL.

In its sample, this clonotype was seen many times. This chain links TRBV6-1 with TRBJ1-5; D unclear. The germline CDR1 and CDR2 sequences are MNHNS and SASEGT. The CDR3 is made up of 13 amino acids. The V gene lost 6 bases and the J gene lost 2 bases, with 8 bases spanning the gap. The CDR3 nucleotides are TGTGCCAGCAGAGCGAGCCGCAATCAGCCCCAGCATTTT. Amino acids: CASRASRNQPQHF.

The chain joins TRBV2 to TRBJ2-5, with D unclear. Trimming left V 7 bases short and J 1 base short, with 10 bases between. The CDR3 sequence is 13 residues long. Germline values: CDR1 SNHLY, CDR2 FYNNEI. CDR3 region: CASNFESQETQYF. As DNA, the CDR3 is TGTGCCAGCAATTTTGAGAGCCAAGAGACCCAGTACTTC.

This clonotype was detected ten times or more. The chain has TRBV20-1 and TRBJ1-2, with 9 bases aligning to TRBD1. The germline gives CDR1 DFQATT, CDR2 SNEGSKA (reference sequence). This CDR3 contains 15 residues. The trim removed 0 bases at V and 3 bases at J, leaving 5 bases unmatched. The CDR3 sequence is CSAREPDRGYYGYTF. CDR3 nucleotides: TGCAGTGCTAGAGAGCCGGACAGGGGATACTATGGCTACACCTTC.

This chain uses TRBV6-1 with TRBJ1-5; D perhaps matches TRBD1 (6 bases). The V gene's germline CDR1 is MNHNS and CDR2 SASEGT. This CDR3 contains 12 residues. V was pared by 6 bases and J by 10 bases, with 13 bases between. In DNA, the CDR3 is TGTGCCAGCAGCACAGGGATAGGACCCCAGCATTTT. This sequence encodes CASSTGIGPQHF.

This clonotype was detected ten times or more. The chain joins TRBV19 to TRBJ1-2, with 9 bases identical to TRBD1. From germline, CDR1 is LNHDA and CDR2 SQIVND (reference sequence). This CDR3 has 14 amino acids. The ends lost 8 bases at V and 2 bases at J; junction bases unmatched: 6. CDR3 nucleotide sequence: TGTGCCAGTTTTCCGGGACAGGGAAACTATGGCTACACCTTC. Translated: CASFPGQGNYGYTF.

This clonotype was seen ten or more times. The V and J genes are TRBV12-3 or TRBV12-4 and TRBJ2-7; D uncertain. The V and J ends lost 3 bases and 0 bases respectively, with 9 bases between them. The CDR3 has 14 amino acids. The CDR3: CASSFGHSSYEQYF. In DNA, the CDR3 is TGTGCCAGCAGTTTTGGGCACAGCTCCTACGAGCAGTACTTC.

Comment on this clonotype: A read error may be the cause here, since a much bigger clone is one base away. The chain links TRBV7-8 to TRBJ2-7; D possibly corresponds to TRBD2 (7 bases). CDR1 and CDR2 from the germline V gene are SGHVS and FQNEAQ. The CDR3 has 14 residues. The CDR3 loop is CASSSRGPSCEQYF. CDR3 sequence (DNA): TGTGCCAGCAGCTCGCGGGGGCCCTCCTGCGAGCAGTACTTC.

This clonotype appeared a single time. The rearrangement uses TRBV2 and TRBJ2-7; D not resolved. Germline assignment: CDR1 SNHLY and CDR2 FYNNEI. Trimming took 4 bases from V and 0 from J, leaving 10 bases between them. CDR3 size: 14 residues. The CDR3 sequence: CASSGPRSSYEQYF. The CDR3 DNA follows: TGTGCCAGCAGTGGCCCCAGGAGCTCCTACGAGCAGTACTTC.

This clonotype was found many times. DNA for the CDR3: TGTGCCACCCAAAGGGGCCGGGAGACCCAGTACTTC. Its protein product is CATQRGRETQYF. The chain joins TRBV6-1 to TRBJ2-5; the D gene is possibly TRBD1 (5 bases). CDR3 length: 12 residues. V lost 10 bases to trimming and J lost 5 bases, with 14 bases between them. Germline V gene data show CDR1 as MNHNS and CDR2 as SASEGT.

This clonotype showed up many times. This chain links TRBV12-3 or TRBV12-4 with TRBJ1-2; the D gene is possibly TRBD1 (5 bases). Trimming removed 6 bases from V and 4 bases from J, with 12 bases in between. This CDR3 has 13 residues. The CDR3 here is CASSVGHSYGYTF. CDR3 nucleotide sequence: TGTGCCAGCAGCGTCGGACATAGCTATGGCTACACCTTC.

This clonotype was seen many times. CDR3 DNA: TGTGCCACCAGTGATTTCGCGAACACCGGGGAGCTGTTTTTT. Protein sequence: CATSDFANTGELFF. The chain recombines TRBV24-1 with TRBJ2-2; the D is unclear. The V end lost 1 base, the J end lost 0 bases, and 2 bases lay between the germline ends. The CDR3 sequence is 14 residues long. CDR1 is KGHDR and CDR2 is SFDVKD in the germline V gene.

This clonotype was seen a few times. This chain connects TRBV7-2 to TRBJ1-1; D ambiguous. Deletions cut 0 bases from V and 0 bases from J, with 11 bases between. Germline V lookup: CDR1 SGHTA, CDR2 FQGNSA. The CDR3 totals 16 residues. The CDR3 reads CASSLALTSMNTEAFF. In nucleotides, the CDR3 is TGTGCCAGCAGCTTAGCCTTGACATCCATGAACACTGAAGCTTTCTTT.

This clonotype was recorded at least ten times. The rearrangement joins TRBV9 to TRBJ1-1; D possibly corresponds to TRBD1 (5 bases). The CDR3 is 16 residues long. The V gene's germline CDR1 is SGDLS and CDR2 YYNGEE. Between the trimmed V and J ends, which lost 4 bases and 2 bases, there was a span of 18 bases. DNA of the CDR3: TGTGCCAGCAGCACAGGACGGGGGAACCGTAACACTGAAGCTTTCTTT. Protein sequence: CASSTGRGNRNTEAFF. The variable domain in full, with the rest retrieved from reference TRBV9 and TRBJ1-1, is DSGVTQTPKHLITATGQRVTLRCSPRSGDLSVYWYQQSLDQGLQFLIQYYNGEERAKGNILERFSAQQFPDLHSELNLSSLELGDSALYFCASSTGRGNRNTEAFFGQGTRLTVV.

Ten or more counts support this clonotype. The chain recombines TRBV6-2 or TRBV6-3 with TRBJ1-1; 10 positions match TRBD1. The CDR3 is 16 residues long. From germline, CDR1 is MNHEY and CDR2 SVGEGT. The J segment lost 5 bases and the V segment lost 6 bases, leaving 12 bases of the junction unmatched. CDR3: CASSDDRGLLVTEAFF. In nucleotides, the CDR3 is TGTGCCAGCAGCGATGACAGGGGGCTTCTTGTAACTGAAGCTTTCTTT.

The sample holds many counts of this clonotype. This rearrangement joins TRBV12-3 or TRBV12-4 to TRBJ2-7, with 9 nucleotides matching TRBD2. The CDR3 runs 17 residues. V lost 3 bases to trimming and J lost 7 bases; unmatched junction nucleotides: 16. CDR3 in DNA: TGTGCCAGCAGTTTGGACGTAGCGGGGGCCCCCTCAGGGGAGCAGTACTTC. This gives the protein CASSLDVAGAPSGEQYF.